The present T cell receptor (beta chain) was sequenced within a study of T-cell reconstitution after alpha-beta-depleted transplantation in children. Study-wide results and limits: The study traced high day-60 TCRbeta diversity in some patients to surviving recipient T cells and thymic progenitors. A year had passed since transplant, and T-cell counts and diversity by then came mostly from newly produced T cells.

V shed 1 base, J shed 4 bases, and the junction held 8 bases outside the gene matches. The germline V gene encodes CDR1 SGHVS and CDR2 FQNEAQ. The CDR3 spans 16 residues. Many counts were recorded for this clonotype. What it recognizes is unknown. Unique molecular identifiers were used to barcode this TCRbeta library. TCRdb recomputed calls from the PCR reads with MiXCR, one row per CDR3 protein. The sample holds about 830,000 distinct CDR3 sequences, about 15% seen once. The V gene is TRBV7-8, the J gene TRBJ1-1; 8 positions agree with TRBD1. The sequence was collected from a male patient younger than 18 who had a stem cell transplant for acute lymphoblastic leukemia, so the T cells may come from the graft donor. This material consisted of PBMCs, mostly from graft donor cells, taken 360 days after TCRalphabeta/CD19-depleted stem cell transplant. The CDR3 protein is CASSLGVQGVGTEAFF. The CDR3 DNA reads as TGTGCCAGCAGCTTAGGGGTACAGGGGGTTGGCACTGAAGCTTTCTTT.